A selection of T cell receptor beta chains follows, all from one sample in a study of CD8 T cells in ankylosing spondylitis. TCRdb independently ran MiXCR on the 5' RACE reads; one entry per CDR3 protein. The sample yields 290,000 or so distinct CDR3 sequences, around 20% seen once. The sequenced sample consisted of blood, either unsorted or a sorted T cell fraction (not recorded which). All receptors derive from a female donor with ankylosing spondylitis or in good health (not recorded which). Each CDR3 is given with its conserved first and last residue. The D gene is left open where the match is weak. The size field is filled for only some rows; it gives once, few, many or a size class.

clone size: few; V gene: TRBV10-2; J gene: TRBJ1-5; CDR3 length: 15; D gene: NA; CDR3 protein: CASSPWSVSGQPQHF; CDR3 DNA: TGCGCCAGCAGTCCATGGTCTGTATCGGGTCAGCCCCAGCATTTT
clone size: many; V gene: TRBV11-2; J gene: TRBJ1-2; CDR3 length: 14; D gene: TRBD1; CDR3 protein: CASSYQQGGYGYTF; CDR3 DNA: TGTGCCAGCAGTTACCAACAGGGGGGCTATGGCTACACCTTC
clone size: NA; V gene: TRBV20-1; J gene: TRBJ2-2; CDR3 length: 16; D gene: NA; CDR3 protein: CCARDLGTLNTGELFF; CDR3 DNA: TGCTGTGCTAGAGATCTGGGGACACTGAACACCGGGGAGCTGTTTTTT
clone size: few; V gene: TRBV4-2; J gene: TRBJ2-7; CDR3 length: 15; D gene: TRBD2; CDR3 protein: CASSQVAGEGYEQYF; CDR3 DNA: TGTGCCAGCAGCCAAGTAGCGGGAGAGGGGTACGAGCAGTACTTC
clone size: NA; V gene: TRBV24-1; J gene: TRBJ2-1; CDR3 length: 13; D gene: NA; CDR3 protein: CATSDWGFAEQFF; CDR3 DNA: TGTGCCACCAGTGATTGGGGGTTCGCTGAGCAGTTCTTC
clone size: few; V gene: TRBV7-2; J gene: TRBJ1-6; CDR3 length: 15; D gene: TRBD1; CDR3 protein: CASSLDQGGNSPLHF; CDR3 DNA: TGTGCCAGCAGCTTAGATCAGGGGGGTAATTCACCCCTCCACTTT
clone size: many; V gene: TRBV29-1; J gene: TRBJ2-5; CDR3 length: 12; D gene: NA; CDR3 protein: CSVNRVEETQYF; CDR3 DNA: TGCAGCGTCAACAGGGTTGAAGAGACCCAGTACTTC
clone size: NA; V gene: TRBV6-1; J gene: TRBJ2-7; CDR3 length: 13; D gene: NA; CDR3 protein: CASTTQGPYEQYF; CDR3 DNA: TGTGCCAGCACCACACAGGGACCCTACGAGCAGTACTTC
clone size: NA; V gene: TRBV7-9; J gene: TRBJ2-3; CDR3 length: 12; D gene: NA; CDR3 protein: CASSLDVDTQYF; CDR3 DNA: TGTGCCAGCAGCTTAGACGTAGATACGCAGTATTTT
clone size: many; V gene: TRBV29-1; J gene: TRBJ2-1; CDR3 length: 13; D gene: NA; CDR3 protein: CSAGGPSYNEQFF; CDR3 DNA: TGCAGCGCTGGAGGGCCATCCTACAATGAGCAGTTCTTC
clone size: few; V gene: TRBV7-3; J gene: TRBJ2-1; CDR3 length: 15; D gene: TRBD2; CDR3 protein: CASSGLAGAENEQFF; CDR3 DNA: TGTGCCAGCAGCGGGCTAGCGGGAGCGGAGAATGAGCAGTTCTTC
clone size: few; V gene: TRBV18; J gene: TRBJ2-1; CDR3 length: 15; D gene: TRBD1; CDR3 protein: CASSQGQGLGNEQFF; CDR3 DNA: TGTGCCAGCTCACAAGGACAGGGATTGGGCAATGAGCAGTTCTTC
clone size: many; V gene: TRBV6-5; J gene: TRBJ2-7; CDR3 length: 12; D gene: NA; CDR3 protein: CASSPGLYEQYF; CDR3 DNA: TGTGCCAGCAGCCCGGGCCTCTACGAGCAGTACTTC
clone size: many; V gene: TRBV29-1; J gene: TRBJ2-7; CDR3 length: 11; D gene: TRBD2; CDR3 protein: CSARTSGEQYF; CDR3 DNA: TGCAGCGCTCGGACTAGCGGCGAGCAGTACTTC
clone size: few; V gene: TRBV7-7; J gene: TRBJ2-3; CDR3 length: 14; D gene: TRBD2; CDR3 protein: CASSFSGTTDTQYF; CDR3 DNA: TGTGCCAGCAGCTTTAGCGGGACCACAGATACGCAGTATTTT
clone size: NA; V gene: TRBV20-1; J gene: TRBJ2-5; CDR3 length: 12; D gene: NA; CDR3 protein: CSAPLPRETQYF; CDR3 DNA: TGCAGTGCCCCGTTACCCCGAGAGACCCAGTACTTC
clone size: NA; V gene: TRBV5-1; J gene: TRBJ2-1; CDR3 length: 15; D gene: NA; CDR3 protein: CASSLGGGGSNEQFF; CDR3 DNA: TGCGCCAGCAGCTTGGGGGGAGGGGGCAGCAATGAGCAGTTCTTC
clone size: few; V gene: TRBV12-3/TRBV12-4; J gene: TRBJ2-7; CDR3 length: 15; D gene: NA; CDR3 protein: CASSLLSGQKGEQYF; CDR3 DNA: TGTGCCAGCAGTTTATTGTCAGGGCAAAAAGGCGAGCAGTACTTC
clone size: few; V gene: TRBV12-3/TRBV12-4; J gene: TRBJ1-1; CDR3 length: 14; D gene: NA; CDR3 protein: CASSHGQANTEAFF; CDR3 DNA: TGTGCCAGCAGCCACGGACAAGCGAACACTGAAGCTTTCTTT
clone size: few; V gene: TRBV6-5; J gene: TRBJ2-3; CDR3 length: 16; D gene: NA; CDR3 protein: CASSPRGSGSTDTQYF; CDR3 DNA: TGTGCCAGCAGTCCTCGGGGTAGCGGTAGCACAGATACGCAGTATTTT